The rows below give T cell receptor beta chains drawn from one sample of a study of T cells in Graves' hyperthyroidism and ophthalmopathy. Each CDR3 protein is one row after TCRdb ran MiXCR on the multiplex PCR reads. The sample holds 500,000 to 600,000 distinct CDR3 sequences; around 50% are singletons and the top ten take approximately 44%. Sequenced input: peripheral blood or thyroid tissue (not recorded which). These receptors all come from an adult woman with Graves' disease, either hyperthyroidism or ophthalmopathy (not recorded which). CDR3s include the opening cysteine and the closing phenylalanine or tryptophan. D genes are given only for firm matches. Size is stated for part of the rows, as once, few or many counts, or as a class when the clone is expanded.

TRBJ1-5	TRBV29-1	many	NA	TGCAGCGTTGATGAGGGGCTCGGACAGCCCCAGCATTTT	CSVDEGLGQPQHF
TRBJ2-7	TRBV20-1	NA	TRBD2	TGCAGTGCCCGTGTGGCGGGAGCGGTAGAGCAGTACTTC	CSARVAGAVEQYF
TRBJ1-1	TRBV10-2	NA	NA	TGCGCCAGCAGTGGCAGGGGTGAAGCTTTCTTT	CASSGRGEAFF
TRBJ1-5	TRBV7-2	NA	TRBD1	TGTGCCAGCAGCTTGAGCAGGGGGTATGGAAATCAGCCCCAGCATTTT	CASSLSRGYGNQPQHF
TRBJ2-2	TRBV7-2	few	NA	TGTGCCAGCAGAAAACGAGGGGGGATGCGGTCCGGGGAGCTGTTTTTT	CASRKRGGMRSGELFF
TRBJ2-5	TRBV19	NA	TRBD2	TGTGCCAGTAGTATTCAGCGGGGGGGCCAGGAGACCCAGTACTTC	CASSIQRGGQETQYF
TRBJ1-5	TRBV6-5	few	NA	TGTGCCAGCAGTTACGGGCCAGGCAATCAGCCCCAGCATTTT	CASSYGPGNQPQHF
TRBJ2-7	TRBV2	NA	TRBD1	TGTGCCAACCAGGGACAGGGACACGGCGAGCAGTACTTC	CANQGQGHGEQYF
TRBJ1-3	TRBV20-1	many	TRBD1	TGCAGTGCGCAAACAGGGGGCGAGGGAAACACCATATATTTT	CSAQTGGEGNTIYF
TRBJ1-2	TRBV20-1	NA	TRBD1	TGCAGTGCTAGGACCGACAGGGACTATGGCTACACCTTC	CSARTDRDYGYTF
TRBJ2-2	TRBV19	NA	NA	TGTGCCACCCAAAAGGGAGCAAACACCGGGGAGCTGTTTTTT	CATQKGANTGELFF
TRBJ1-5	TRBV10-3	NA	TRBD1	TGTGCCATCAGTGCTGCACAGGGGAATCAGCCCCAGCATTTT	CAISAAQGNQPQHF
TRBJ1-6	TRBV2	NA	NA	TGTGCCAGCAGTGTACGGCAGGGCGGCTCACCCCTCCACTTT	CASSVRQGGSPLHF
TRBJ2-5	TRBV15	NA	NA	TGTGCCACCAGCAGATCCCCAGCGGGAGAGACCCAGTACTTC	CATSRSPAGETQYF
TRBJ2-1	TRBV7-9	NA	TRBD2	TGTGCCAACGAGCGGGAGTTAACCTACAATGAGCAGTTCTTC	CANERELTYNEQFF
TRBJ2-1	TRBV7-9	NA	NA	TGTGCCAGCAGCTCCTCAGGGTTCTATGAGCAGTTCTTC	CASSSSGFYEQFF
TRBJ2-5	TRBV7-9	NA	TRBD2	TGTGCCAGCAGCTCGACTAGCGGGAGAGACGGGGAGACCCAGTACTTC	CASSSTSGRDGETQYF
TRBJ1-5	TRBV5-1	NA	TRBD1	TGCGCCAGCAGCTTGGGTCCGGTACAGGGGAGCAATCAGCCCCAGCATTTT	CASSLGPVQGSNQPQHF
TRBJ2-7	TRBV2	NA	TRBD2	TGTGCCAGCAGTGAAGGACTAGCGGGAATCTACGAGCAGTACTTC	CASSEGLAGIYEQYF
TRBJ2-3	TRBV7-9	few	TRBD1	TGTGCCAGCAGCTTAGCGGACAGGGAATATGATAGCACAGATACGCAGTATTTT	CASSLADREYDSTDTQYF
TRBJ2-7	TRBV15	few	NA	TGTGCCGCCAGCAGAGACCCCGCCGGGGAGCTGTACTTC	CAASRDPAGELYF
TRBJ1-3	TRBV6-5	many	NA	TGTGCCAGCATCCGGACGGAGCCCCCGAACACCATATATTTT	CASIRTEPPNTIYF
TRBJ1-5	TRBV7-9	NA	NA	TGTGCCAGCAGCTTAACTCGGGGGCCGGGGCAGCCCCAGCATTTT	CASSLTRGPGQPQHF
TRBJ2-2	TRBV24-1	many	NA	TGTGCCACCAGTGGGCGAGATATGGACGTAGCCGGGGAGCTGTTTTTT	CATSGRDMDVAGELFF
TRBJ1-4	TRBV6-5	many	NA	TGTGCCAGCGGGAGGCGCAATGAAAAACTGTTTTTT	CASGRRNEKLFF
TRBJ2-7	TRBV7-2	many	TRBD1	TGTGCCAGCAGACCACAGGGGAGAACCTACGAGCAGTACTTC	CASRPQGRTYEQYF
TRBJ2-5	TRBV7-8	NA	NA	TGTGCCAGCAGCTTGCCGTCAGTTCAAGAGACCCAGTACTTC	CASSLPSVQETQYF
TRBJ1-2	TRBV20-1	many	NA	TGCAGTGCTAGGGCGGGAAATTCCTATGGCTACACCTTC	CSARAGNSYGYTF
TRBJ2-5	TRBV5-1	many	NA	TGCGCCAGCAGCAACCCGAGGGACCAAGAGACCCAGTACTTC	CASSNPRDQETQYF